This TCR beta chain originates from a study of shared clonotypes between healthy human individuals. Study observations and caveats: Relative to clonotypes present in all four donors, those not shared had lower generation probabilities.

V shed 4 bases and J 6 bases; nucleotides not matched to a gene: 16. The CDR3 covers 18 residues. Naive-designated CD8 cells lacked CD45RO, were positively enriched for CCR7, and omitted terminally differentiated effector memory CD45RA+ cells. Deep was the level at which the assay was run. TCRdb's table, derived via immunoSEQ multiplex PCR, lists solely in-frame clones and lacks some. The table records about 1,900,000 clones, approximately 94% of them present only once. Comment on this clone: Its antigen remains unidentified.

The sequenced material came from naive CD8+ T cells sorted from blood. This receptor was obtained from a man aged 18 to 30 in good health. The chain recombines TRBV5-3 with TRBJ2-1; 10 nucleotides align to TRBD2. TRBV5-3 is filed as an ORF, its function uncertain. Here the CDR3 reads CARSPRRASGSCGNEQFF. The CDR3, as DNA: TGTGCCAGAAGCCCGCGAAGGGCTAGCGGGAGTTGTGGCAATGAGCAGTTCTTC.